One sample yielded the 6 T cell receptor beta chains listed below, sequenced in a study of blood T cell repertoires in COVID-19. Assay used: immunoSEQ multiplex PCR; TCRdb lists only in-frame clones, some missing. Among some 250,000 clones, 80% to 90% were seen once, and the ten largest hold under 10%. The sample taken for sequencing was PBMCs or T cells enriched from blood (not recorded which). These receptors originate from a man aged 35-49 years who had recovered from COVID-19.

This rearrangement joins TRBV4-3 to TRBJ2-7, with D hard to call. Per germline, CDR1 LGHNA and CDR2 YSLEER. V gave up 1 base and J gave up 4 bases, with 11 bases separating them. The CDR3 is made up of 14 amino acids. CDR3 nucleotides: TGCGCCAGCAGCCAAGTTGCATTGAGTTACGAGCAGTACTTC. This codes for CASSQVALSYEQYF.

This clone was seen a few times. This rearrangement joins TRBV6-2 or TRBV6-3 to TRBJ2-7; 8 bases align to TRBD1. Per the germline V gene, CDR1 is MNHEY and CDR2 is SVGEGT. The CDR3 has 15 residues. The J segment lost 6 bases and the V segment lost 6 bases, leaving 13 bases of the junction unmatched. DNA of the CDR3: TGTGCCAGCAGCATGACAGGGACAGGAGGATCCGAGCAGTACTTC. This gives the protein CASSMTGTGGSEQYF.

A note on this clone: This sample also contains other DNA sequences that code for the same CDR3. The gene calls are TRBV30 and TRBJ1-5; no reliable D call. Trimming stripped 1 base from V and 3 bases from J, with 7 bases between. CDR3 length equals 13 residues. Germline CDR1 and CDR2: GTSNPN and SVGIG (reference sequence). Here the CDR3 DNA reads TGTGCCTGGAGTGGAGGGTCCAATCAGCCCCAGCATTTT. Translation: CAWSGGSNQPQHF.

Written as DNA, the CDR3 is TGTGCCAGCTCACCTGGTCTAGCCAACACAGATACGCAGTATTTT. It yields the protein CASSPGLANTDTQYF. This rearrangement joins TRBV18 to TRBJ2-3; TRBD2 might be the D (5 bases). CDR1 KGHSH and CDR2 LQKENI come from the germline V gene. V was shortened by 3 bases and J by 2 bases, with 12 bases between the two germline ends. The CDR3 runs to 15 residues.

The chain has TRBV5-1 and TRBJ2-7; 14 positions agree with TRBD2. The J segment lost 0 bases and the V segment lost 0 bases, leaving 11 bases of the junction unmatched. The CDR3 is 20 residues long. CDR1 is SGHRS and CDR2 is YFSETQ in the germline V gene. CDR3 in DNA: TGCGCCAGCAGCTTGGGCCCTAGACTAGCGGGAGGGTTCAGCTCCTACGAGCAGTACTTC. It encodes CASSLGPRLAGGFSSYEQYF. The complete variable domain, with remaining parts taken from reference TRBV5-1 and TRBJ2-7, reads KAGVTQTPRYLIKTRGQQVTLSCSPISGHRSVSWYQQTPGQGLQFLFEYFSETQRNKGNFPGRFSGRQFSNSRSEMNVSTLELGDSALYLCASSLGPRLAGGFSSYEQYFGPGTRLTVT.

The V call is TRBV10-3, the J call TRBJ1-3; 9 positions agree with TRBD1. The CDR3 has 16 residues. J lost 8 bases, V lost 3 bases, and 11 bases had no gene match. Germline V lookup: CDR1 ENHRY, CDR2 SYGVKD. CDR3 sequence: CAISESPGQGVDTIYF. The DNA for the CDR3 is TGTGCCATCAGTGAATCACCGGGACAGGGTGTGGACACCATATATTTT.